This TCR beta chain was captured in a study of blood T cell repertoires in COVID-19. Clones were read by immunoSEQ multiplex PCR, and TCRdb kept only the in-frame ones, dropping some. The table records fewer than 300,000 clones, about nine tenths of them present only once. Germline CDR1 and CDR2: MNHEY and SMNVEV (reference sequence). Trimming cost V 3 bases and J 5 bases, with 10 bases left between them. This CDR3 is 13 amino acids long. The sequence was collected from a woman younger than 45 who had recovered from COVID-19. Sequencing was carried out using PBMCs or T cells enriched from blood (not recorded which). V usage is TRBV27 and J usage is TRBJ2-5; D remains unclear. Written as DNA, the CDR3 is TGTGCCAGCAGTTTCAGGATTGAGGAGACCCAGTACTTC. Its protein is CASSFRIEETQYF.